The rows below give T cell receptor beta chains drawn from one sample of a study of regulatory T cells in long-lasting Graves disease. TCRdb called the multiplex PCR reads again in MiXCR, with one record for every CDR3 protein. The table has about 540,000 distinct CDR3 sequences, about 13% seen once. The same specimen was also included in a second study, on T cells in Graves' hyperthyroidism and ophthalmopathy.

Here the sequenced sample was peripheral blood mononuclear cells (PBMCs), taken at new diagnosis, from a patient treated with antithyroid drugs. These receptors came from a man aged 25 to 40 with Graves disease. Both conserved end residues are part of each CDR3. D genes are given only for firm matches. Some rows mark clone size as missing; the rest say once, few, many or name a class of expanded clone.

V	length	J	size	D	CDR3	DNA
TRBV2	14	TRBJ2-7	many	TRBD2	CASKGTSGRNEQYF	TGTGCCAGCAAAGGGACTAGCGGGAGGAACGAGCAGTACTTC
TRBV20-1	13	TRBJ2-1	few	TRBD2	CSAVSGRPDEQFF	TGCAGTGCTGTAAGCGGGAGGCCAGATGAGCAGTTCTTC
TRBV28	14	TRBJ2-4	few	NA	CASSFHPSTYIQYF	TGTGCCAGCAGTTTTCACCCCTCAACGTACATTCAGTACTTC
TRBV7-2	17	TRBJ2-5	many	TRBD2	CASSFSGLAGGIETQYF	TGTGCCAGCAGCTTCTCGGGACTAGCGGGAGGTATTGAGACCCAGTACTTC
TRBV24-1	16	TRBJ2-1	NA	NA	CATSDRKTGTLDEQFF	TGTGCCACCAGTGACAGAAAAACCGGGACACTCGATGAGCAGTTCTTC
TRBV5-4	14	TRBJ2-1	NA	NA	CASSLYPEGNEQFF	TGTGCCAGCAGCTTGTACCCCGAGGGAAATGAGCAGTTCTTC
TRBV4-2	15	TRBJ2-7	NA	NA	CASSQDYTGSYEQYF	TGTGCCAGCAGCCAAGATTATACTGGCTCCTACGAGCAGTACTTC
TRBV7-3	17	TRBJ2-1	many	NA	CASSLRVVGAGANEQFF	TGTGCCAGCAGCTTAAGGGTAGTAGGGGCTGGTGCTAATGAGCAGTTCTTC
TRBV11-2	12	TRBJ2-1	many	NA	CASSPSLAEQFF	TGTGCCAGCAGCCCCTCTCTAGCGGAGCAGTTCTTC
TRBV29-1	16	TRBJ2-7	many	TRBD2	CSVAVRVLAGVGEQYF	TGCAGCGTTGCCGTCCGGGTACTAGCGGGAGTTGGCGAGCAGTACTTC
TRBV10-2	12	TRBJ2-3	many	NA	CASSEMGDTQYF	TGTGCCAGCAGTGAAATGGGGGATACGCAGTATTTT
TRBV6-1	17	TRBJ1-5	many	TRBD1	CASSEVPRAGGRQPQHF	TGTGCCAGCAGTGAAGTCCCCCGGGCAGGGGGGAGACAGCCCCAGCATTTT
TRBV5-6	12	TRBJ1-2	many	NA	CASSAGVRGYTF	TGTGCCAGCAGCGCAGGGGTTCGTGGCTACACCTTC
TRBV24-1	14	TRBJ2-3	many	NA	CATSGLISTDTQYF	TGTGCCACCAGTGGACTGATTAGCACAGATACGCAGTATTTT
TRBV6-2/TRBV6-3	17	TRBJ2-1	many	TRBD2	CASSYSPGGVNYNEQFF	TGTGCCAGCAGTTACTCCCCGGGAGGGGTAAACTACAATGAGCAGTTCTTC
TRBV14	15	TRBJ1-2	many	TRBD1	CASSQEDRATYGYTF	TGTGCCAGCAGCCAAGAGGACAGGGCGACCTATGGCTACACCTTC
TRBV5-1	15	TRBJ1-1	many	NA	CASSVDPEVGTEAFF	TGCGCCAGCAGCGTCGACCCTGAGGTGGGCACTGAAGCTTTCTTT
TRBV29-1	18	TRBJ1-3	NA	TRBD1	CSVEDREGQGIGGNTIYF	TGCAGCGTTGAAGATCGGGAAGGACAGGGGATAGGTGGAAACACCATATATTTT
TRBV20-1	14	TRBJ1-4	few	TRBD1	CSARKWDSNEKLFF	TGCAGTGCTAGAAAATGGGACAGTAATGAAAAACTGTTTTTT
TRBV11-3	13	TRBJ2-3	many	TRBD2	CASSPRTSSTQYF	TGTGCCAGCAGCCCCAGGACTAGTTCTACGCAGTATTTT
TRBV5-6	13	TRBJ1-1	many	NA	CASFPQGATEAFF	TGTGCCAGCTTCCCCCAGGGCGCCACTGAAGCTTTCTTT
TRBV15	16	TRBJ2-2	few	TRBD2	CATSRDSGTRSGELFF	TGTGCCACCAGCAGAGACAGCGGGACCCGGAGTGGGGAGCTGTTTTTT
TRBV28	15	TRBJ2-5	many	TRBD2	CASSTLAVEGETQYF	TGTGCCAGCAGCACCCTAGCGGTGGAGGGAGAGACCCAGTACTTC
TRBV20-1	14	TRBJ2-7	many	TRBD2	CSGHLLAGGDEQYF	TGCAGTGGCCACCTACTAGCGGGAGGGGACGAGCAGTACTTC
TRBV6-1	14	TRBJ1-2	many	NA	CASSVRDLSYGYTF	TGTGCCAGCAGCGTCCGGGACCTTAGTTATGGCTACACCTTC
TRBV9	15	TRBJ2-5	many	NA	CASSVAAGPQETQYF	TGTGCCAGCAGCGTAGCTGCAGGCCCCCAAGAGACCCAGTACTTC
TRBV6-1	14	TRBJ2-1	many	NA	CASSIGPDGEGQFF	TGTGCCAGCAGTATCGGGCCGGACGGCGAAGGGCAGTTCTTC
TRBV28	14	TRBJ1-1	NA	NA	CASVQGGGRMKAFF	TGTGCCAGCGTCCAGGGCGGGGGACGAATGAAAGCTTTCTTT
TRBV20-1	14	TRBJ1-4	NA	NA	CSAGARGANEKLFF	TGCAGTGCAGGGGCCCGGGGGGCTAATGAAAAACTGTTTTTT
TRBV14	14	TRBJ2-3	many	NA	CASSQASFTDTQYF	TGTGCCAGCAGCCAAGCGAGCTTCACAGATACGCAGTATTTT
TRBV24-1	21	TRBJ2-1	many	TRBD2	CATSDLRRGTSGSGRYNEQFF	TGTGCCACCAGTGATTTGAGGCGTGGGACTAGCGGGAGTGGGAGATACAATGAGCAGTTCTTC
TRBV13	18	TRBJ1-5	NA	NA	CASSLGQEARESNQPQHF	TGTGCCAGCAGCTTAGGCCAGGAGGCCAGGGAAAGCAATCAGCCCCAGCATTTT
TRBV7-9	15	TRBJ1-1	NA	NA	CASSPGRSSNTEAFF	TGTGCCAGCAGTCCGGGACGGTCTTCGAACACTGAAGCTTTCTTT
TRBV20-1	12	TRBJ2-7	many	NA	CSASFETYEQYF	TGCAGTGCTAGTTTTGAAACCTACGAGCAGTACTTC
TRBV15	16	TRBJ1-5	few	NA	CATSRPAQISNQPQHF	TGTGCCACCAGCAGACCCGCTCAAATCAGCAATCAGCCCCAGCATTTT
TRBV2	16	TRBJ2-7	many	TRBD1	CASSGTGQGTPYEQYF	TGTGCCAGCAGTGGAACGGGACAGGGGACACCCTACGAGCAGTACTTC
TRBV12-3/TRBV12-4	14	TRBJ2-7	many	TRBD1	CASSFSGGGYEQYF	TGTGCCAGCAGTTTTTCAGGGGGCGGCTACGAGCAGTACTTC
TRBV30	13	TRBJ2-4	few	NA	CAWSVIGGHIQYF	TGTGCCTGGAGTGTGATTGGGGGACACATTCAGTACTTC
TRBV7-9	17	TRBJ2-7	many	TRBD2	CASSLAPGLGVPYEQYF	TGTGCCAGCAGCTTAGCACCGGGACTAGGAGTACCCTACGAGCAGTACTTC
TRBV11-2	15	TRBJ1-1	many	NA	CASSLRVKVNTEAFF	TGTGCCAGCAGCTTACGGGTTAAGGTGAACACTGAAGCTTTCTTT
TRBV27	14	TRBJ2-3	many	TRBD2	CASWAAGVLDTQYF	TGTGCCAGTTGGGCAGCGGGAGTGTTAGATACGCAGTATTTT
TRBV7-2	14	TRBJ2-1	many	NA	CASSLSGPPNEQFF	TGTGCCAGCAGCCTTTCCGGACCTCCCAATGAGCAGTTCTTC